This T cell receptor (beta chain) was retrieved from a study of PD-L1 blockade in urothelial cancer. Profiled with immunoSEQ multiplex PCR; TCRdb holds only in-frame clones, not every one. The sample holds about 22,000 clones, under 95% seen once. The time point denotes: peripheral blood 6 weeks after treatment start. Germline V gene data show CDR1 as LNHDA and CDR2 as SQIVND (reference sequence). Trimming removed 7 bases at V and 4 bases at J, with 16 bases between. The CDR3 consists of 14 residues. The rearrangement uses TRBV19 and TRBJ1-2; D might be TRBD1 (5 bases). This receptor was obtained from a woman aged 60-70 years with urothelial cancer. The input for sequencing was PBMCs, taken around atezolizumab (anti-PD-L1) treatment. Written as DNA, the CDR3 is TGTGCCAGTAAGCAGGACACCAACGGCTATGGCTACACCTTC. This codes for CASKQDTNGYGYTF.